Listed below are T cell receptor beta chains from one sample, sequenced in a study of shared T cell receptors in the human thymus. Repertoires were generated with immunoSEQ multiplex PCR, while TCRdb's copy carries only in-frame clones and drops some. The sample lists 630,000 or so clones; 87% were seen once. The same sample was also studied in work on human thymus T cells.

Sequenced sample: thymocytes. All receptors derive from a boy younger than two with a congenital heart defect. The conserved cysteine and the conserved F or W are not part of the CDR3 here. Fields, in order: V gene, J gene, CDR3 protein.

V: TRBV7-2
J: TRBJ2-7
CDR3: ASSLRGGDGDEQY

V: TRBV4-3
J: TRBJ2-5
CDR3: ASSQATGTRETQY

V: TRBV5-1
J: TRBJ2-3
CDR3: ASSLGGGFSTDTQY

V: TRBV29-1
J: TRBJ2-1
CDR3: SVEGEEPRNEQF

V: TRBV28
J: TRBJ1-2
CDR3: ASSSTGTNYGYT

V: TRBV15
J: TRBJ2-7
CDR3: ATSRGYTGTYEQY

V: TRBV5-1
J: TRBJ1-1
CDR3: ASSLTNKQGAESKNTEAF

V: TRBV29-1
J: TRBJ1-1
CDR3: SVGRGARNTEAF

V: TRBV12-5
J: TRBJ2-7
CDR3: ASGLVTRAYEQY

V: TRBV5-6
J: TRBJ1-4
CDR3: ASGVARRGEKLF

V: TRBV5-4
J: TRBJ2-7
CDR3: ASSPARGNYEQY

V: TRBV6-1
J: TRBJ2-3
CDR3: ASSEGTEPGGTDTQY

V: TRBV30
J: TRBJ1-2
CDR3: AWSIQGFIELYGYT

V: TRBV5-1
J: TRBJ1-5
CDR3: ASSLGTGVQPQH

V: TRBV23-1
J: TRBJ2-1
CDR3: ASSQLASGGLYNEQF

V: TRBV28
J: TRBJ2-7
CDR3: ASGLPADSDFSYEQY

V: TRBV27
J: TRBJ2-5
CDR3: ASSYRLDKETQY

V: TRBV28
J: TRBJ1-1
CDR3: ASSLRGRNYEAF

V: TRBV7-3
J: TRBJ2-4
CDR3: ASSPRGGGSKNIQY

V: TRBV6-1
J: TRBJ1-1
CDR3: ASSELWGLEAF

V: TRBV5-1
J: TRBJ1-6
CDR3: ASSLRLGTSYNSPLH

V: TRBV28
J: TRBJ2-3
CDR3: ASSFPTGGSRTDTQY

V: TRBV6-1
J: TRBJ2-1
CDR3: ASDEQF

V: TRBV6-5
J: TRBJ2-7
CDR3: ASRSRQGNEQY

V: TRBV19
J: TRBJ2-1
CDR3: ASSTRASGGLKDRPEQF

V: TRBV11-2
J: TRBJ2-3
CDR3: ASRDSKGSSGRTDTQY

V: TRBV5-1
J: TRBJ2-5
CDR3: ASSLGVLGRGPPNQETQY

V: TRBV7-9
J: TRBJ2-1
CDR3: GCKAGVNEQF

V: TRBV4-2
J: TRBJ2-3
CDR3: ASSQDRRGGRDTQY

V: TRBV5-1
J: TRBJ2-3
CDR3: ASSLHVGESTDTQY

V: TRBV10-3
J: TRBJ2-7
CDR3: ASSAGDEQY

V: TRBV6-1
J: TRBJ2-7
CDR3: ASNSGTGFYEQY

V: TRBV7-9
J: TRBJ1-2
CDR3: ASSLYPGGGTLIGYT

V: TRBV15
J: TRBJ1-2
CDR3: ATSRDSGKGYYGYT

V: TRBV27
J: TRBJ2-3
CDR3: ASSRQGAADTQY

V: TRBV19
J: TRBJ2-3
CDR3: ASSIRTGGDDTQY

V: TRBV4-3
J: TRBJ1-6
CDR3: ASSQGRNSPLH

V: TRBV5-6
J: TRBJ2-1
CDR3: ASTGNENEQF

V: TRBV7-2
J: TRBJ2-2
CDR3: ASSLGRAGGPPYTGELF

V: TRBV30
J: TRBJ2-5
CDR3: AWSVRETQY

V: TRBV5-6
J: TRBJ2-1
CDR3: ASSAPFAGENNEQF

V: TRBV4-1
J: TRBJ2-5
CDR3: ASSQGASEMKGEETQY

V: TRBV27
J: TRBJ2-1
CDR3: ASSSKGGYYNEQF

V: TRBV6-5
J: TRBJ1-6
CDR3: ASSYKQNDSPLH

V: TRBV6-6
J: TRBJ2-6
CDR3: ASNPGSGANVLT

V: TRBV9
J: TRBJ1-3
CDR3: ASSDGTGVSGNTIY

V: TRBV11-2
J: TRBJ2-5
CDR3: ASRYLAGWGTQY

V: TRBV27
J: TRBJ2-7
CDR3: ASSPPLDSKKPIGNYEQY

V: TRBV19
J: TRBJ2-2
CDR3: ASSITLPTSGGATGELF

V: TRBV28
J: TRBJ2-1
CDR3: ASSFSDLPPNEQF

V: TRBV7-6
J: TRBJ2-1
CDR3: ASSLQTIELAGSEQF

V: TRBV7-9
J: TRBJ1-2
CDR3: ASSFYPTGANYGYT

V: TRBV10-1
J: TRBJ2-1
CDR3: ASSESYGLAGPPSYNEQF